This TCR beta chain emerged from a study of response to subunit inactivated influenza vaccine. TCRdb reprocessed the RT-PCR reads with MiXCR, giving one entry per CDR3 protein. The data show some 180,000 distinct CDR3 sequences, with about 9% seen just once and roughly a tenth held by the top ten. Note on this clonotype: Its antigen is not known.

Study-wide results and limits: There was a suggestion from the authors that each seasonal influenza vaccination recruits few new T cells.

The origin of this receptor is a man aged 50 or older who received an inactivated influenza vaccine. Sequences were derived from non-naive T cells sorted from PBMCs, sampled on the day of vaccination.

The CDR3 reads CASSGGTAKGGEQYF. CDR3 DNA: TGTGCCAGCAGCGGAGGGACAGCGAAGGGGGGCGAGCAGTACTTC. This chain links TRBV9 with TRBJ2-7, with D maybe TRBD1 (7 bases). Germline V CDR1 and CDR2: SGDLS, YYNGEE. V was cut by 3 bases and J by 6 bases, with 19 bases left in between. The CDR3 has 15 amino acids.